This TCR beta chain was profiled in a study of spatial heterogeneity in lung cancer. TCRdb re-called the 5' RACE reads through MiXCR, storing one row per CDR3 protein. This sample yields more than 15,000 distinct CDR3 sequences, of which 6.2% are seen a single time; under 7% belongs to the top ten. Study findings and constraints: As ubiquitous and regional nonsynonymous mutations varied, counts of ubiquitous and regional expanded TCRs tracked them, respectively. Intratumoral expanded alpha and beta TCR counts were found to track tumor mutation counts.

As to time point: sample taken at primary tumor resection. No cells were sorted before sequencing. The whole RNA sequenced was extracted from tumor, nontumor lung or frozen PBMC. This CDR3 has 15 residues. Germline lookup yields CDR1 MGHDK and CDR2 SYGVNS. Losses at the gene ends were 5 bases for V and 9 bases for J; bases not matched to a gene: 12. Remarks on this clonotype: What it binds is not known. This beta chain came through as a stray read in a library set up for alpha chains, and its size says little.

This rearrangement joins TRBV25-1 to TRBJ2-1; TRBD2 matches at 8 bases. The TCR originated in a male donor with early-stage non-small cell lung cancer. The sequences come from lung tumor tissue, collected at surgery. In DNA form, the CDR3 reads TGTGCCAGCAGTCCTATAGCGGGACGACGGGGTGAGCAGTTCTTC. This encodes CASSPIAGRRGEQFF.